Given below is one TCR beta chain in context. As yet, its antigen is unknown. The assay used deep level. The repertoire was sequenced with immunoSEQ multiplex PCR; TCRdb's copy has only in-frame clones and lacks some. Seen here are 2 million to 3 million clones, approximately 92% observed once, and the top ten hold around 0.14%. Trimming took off 2 bases at V and 0 bases at J, with 17 bases between the two ends. The CDR3 loop spans 19 amino acids. Germline assignment: CDR1 SEHNR and CDR2 FQNEAQ (reference sequence). This record belongs to a study of shared clonotypes between healthy human individuals. Study-level points and caveats: Shared clonotypes: approximately 5% naive CD4, about 4% naive CD8, less than 2.5% memory CD4, about 0.4% memory CD8. Some clonotypes were shared by all four sorted-subset donors, while others were not shared. The non-shared ones had lower generation probabilities than the shared ones. Sampling covered blood only; tissue repertoires likely differ.

The chain links TRBV7-9 to TRBJ2-6, with D maybe TRBD2 (6 bases). The sequencing sample was made of naive CD4+ T cells sorted from blood. Subset denoted: CD45RA+ positively selected. This TCR derives from a man aged 18 to 29 in good health. CDR3: CASSLSAGMGGSGANVLTF. CDR3 coding DNA: TGTGCCAGCAGCTTAAGCGCCGGGATGGGGGGCTCTGGGGCCAACGTCCTGACTTTC. Together with reference TRBV7-9 and TRBJ2-6, the CDR3 gives the full variable domain: DTGVSQNPRHKITKRGQNVTFRCDPISEHNRLYWYRQTLGQGPEFLTYFQNEAQLEKSRLLSDRFSAERPKGSFSTLEIQRTEQGDSAMYLCASSLSAGMGGSGANVLTFGAGSRLTVL.